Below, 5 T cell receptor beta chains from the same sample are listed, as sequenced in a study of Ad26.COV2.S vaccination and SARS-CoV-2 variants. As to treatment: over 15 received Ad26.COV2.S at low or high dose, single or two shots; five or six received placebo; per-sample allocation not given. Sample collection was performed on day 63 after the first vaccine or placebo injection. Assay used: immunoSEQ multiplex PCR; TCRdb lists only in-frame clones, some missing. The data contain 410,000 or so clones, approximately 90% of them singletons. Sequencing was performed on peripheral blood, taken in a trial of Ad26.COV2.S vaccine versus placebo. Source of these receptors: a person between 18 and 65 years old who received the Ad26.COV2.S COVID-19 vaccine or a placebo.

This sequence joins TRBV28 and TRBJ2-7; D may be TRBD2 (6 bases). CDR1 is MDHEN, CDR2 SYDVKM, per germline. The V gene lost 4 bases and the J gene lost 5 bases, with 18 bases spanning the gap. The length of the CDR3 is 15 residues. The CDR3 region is CASSSLEGLIHEQYF. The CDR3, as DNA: TGTGCCAGCAGTTCTTTGGAGGGTCTAATTCACGAGCAGTACTTC.

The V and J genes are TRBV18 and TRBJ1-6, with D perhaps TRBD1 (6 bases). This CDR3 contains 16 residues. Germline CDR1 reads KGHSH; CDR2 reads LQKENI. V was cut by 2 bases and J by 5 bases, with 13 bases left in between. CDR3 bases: TGTGCCAGCTCACCATTCTTTCCAGGGGATAATTCACCCCTCCACTTT. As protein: CASSPFFPGDNSPLHF.

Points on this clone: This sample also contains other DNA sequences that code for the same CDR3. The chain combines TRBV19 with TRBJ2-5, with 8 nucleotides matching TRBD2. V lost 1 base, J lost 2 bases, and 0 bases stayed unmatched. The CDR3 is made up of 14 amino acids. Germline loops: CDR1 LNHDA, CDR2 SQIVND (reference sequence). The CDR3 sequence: CASSIAGGQETQYF. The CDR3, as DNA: TGTGCCAGTAGTATAGCGGGGGGGCAAGAGACCCAGTACTTC.

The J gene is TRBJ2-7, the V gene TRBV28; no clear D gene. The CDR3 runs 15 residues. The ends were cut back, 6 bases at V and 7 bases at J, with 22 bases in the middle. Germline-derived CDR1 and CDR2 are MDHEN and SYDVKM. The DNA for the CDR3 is TGTGCCAGCAGCGGCGGCCCCAACCACATGTTGGAGCAGTACTTC. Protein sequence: CASSGGPNHMLEQYF. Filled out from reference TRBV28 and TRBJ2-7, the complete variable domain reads DVKVTQSSRYLVKRTGEKVFLECVQDMDHENMFWYRQDPGLGLRLIYFSYDVKMKEKGDIPEGYSVSREKKERFSLILESASTNQTSMYLCASSGGPNHMLEQYFGPGTRLTVT.

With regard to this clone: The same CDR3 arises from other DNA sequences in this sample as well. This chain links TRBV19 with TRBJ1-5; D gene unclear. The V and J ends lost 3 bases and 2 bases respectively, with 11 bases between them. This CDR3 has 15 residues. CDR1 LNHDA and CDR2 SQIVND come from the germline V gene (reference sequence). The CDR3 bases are TGTGCCAGTAGTATCCGGGGTGTGGGCAATCAGCCCCAGCATTTT. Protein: CASSIRGVGNQPQHF.